The 18 T cell receptor beta chains reported below all come from one sample, sequenced in a study of cytomegalovirus exposure and HLA in healthy donors. Primers: 60 Vbeta forward and 13 Jbeta reverse. Here immunoSEQ multiplex PCR was the method, and the copy in TCRdb shows in-frame clones only, minus some. The sample records 150,000 or so clones, around four fifths being singletons. The sample taken for sequencing was PBMCs. Receptors originate from a woman in her 30s in good health and CMV-seronegative.

This clone has a single count. The J gene is TRBJ1-5, the V gene TRBV6-1, with 9 bases that match TRBD1. The CDR3 runs 16 residues. The V segment lost 3 bases and the J segment 4 bases; nucleotides outside the gene matches: 7. Germline V gene data show CDR1 as MNHNS and CDR2 as SASEGT. The CDR3 reads CASSDRRDRVNQPQHF. The CDR3 nucleotides are TGTGCCAGCAGTGATCGGAGGGACAGGGTTAATCAGCCCCAGCATTTT.

The gene calls are TRBV21-1 and TRBJ1-3; the DNA was not compared with TRBD1, the D call given in the table. TRBV21-1 is an annotated pseudogene. The CDR3 spans 18 residues. The CDR3 loop reads CASSKVVTGGFPGNTIYF. CDR3 DNA sequence: TGTGCCAGCAGCAAAGTGGTGACAGGGGGGTTTCCTGGAAACACCATATATTTT.

This clone was picked up a small number of times. The chain has TRBV5-1 and TRBJ2-5, with TRBD2 identical over 8 bases. The CDR3 totals 15 residues. The germline gives CDR1 SGHRS, CDR2 YFSETQ. With V trimmed by 1 base and J by 5 bases, 7 bases remained unmatched. Written as DNA, the CDR3 is TGCGCCAGCAGCTTGCGAGTAGCGGGGCCCGAGACCCAGTACTTC. Translating it yields CASSLRVAGPETQYF. Full variable domain (remainder filled in from reference TRBV5-1 and TRBJ2-5): KAGVTQTPRYLIKTRGQQVTLSCSPISGHRSVSWYQQTPGQGLQFLFEYFSETQRNKGNFPGRFSGRQFSNSRSEMNVSTLELGDSALYLCASSLRVAGPETQYFGPGTRLLVL.

The gene calls are TRBV29-1 and TRBJ1-1; D may be TRBD1 (5 bases). The CDR3 extends over 12 amino acids. Germline V gene sequence: CDR1 SQVTM, CDR2 ANQGSEA. Trimming took off 7 bases at V and 0 bases at J, with 9 bases between the two ends. CDR3 loop: CSADSLNTEAFF. In DNA, the CDR3 is TGCAGCGCCGACAGTCTGAACACTGAAGCTTTCTTT.

This clone was observed a single time. The V and J genes are TRBV19 and TRBJ1-1, with a tentative D call TRBD1 (6 bases). This CDR3 contains 13 residues. V dropped 4 bases and J dropped 3 bases, with 9 bases sitting between them. CDR1 is LNHDA, CDR2 SQIVND, per germline (reference sequence). The chain's CDR3 is CASSRGPHTEAFF. DNA for the CDR3: TGTGCCAGTAGTAGGGGGCCCCACACTGAAGCTTTCTTT.

This chain links TRBV4-2 with TRBJ2-1; 7 bases align to TRBD2. This CDR3 is 16 amino acids long. Per germline, CDR1 LGHNA and CDR2 YNFKEQ. V shed 4 bases and J 9 bases; nucleotides not matched to a gene: 15. CDR3 loop: CASSLLIGGVGSEQFF. The CDR3 bases are TGTGCCAGCAGCCTCTTAATTGGGGGGGTCGGTAGTGAGCAGTTCTTC.

The chain combines TRBV5-8 with TRBJ2-5; possible D gene TRBD1, 6 bases. Germline V gene lookup returns CDR1 SGHTS and CDR2 YDEGEE. Trimming took off 0 bases at V and 5 bases at J, with 11 bases between the two ends. The CDR3 is 14 residues long. Here the CDR3 DNA reads TGTGCCAGCAGCTTGGGGCAGGGGTTGGAGACCCAGTACTTC. Residues: CASSLGQGLETQYF.

The chain links TRBV29-1 to TRBJ2-1, with TRBD1 as a possible D gene (7 bases). Trimming pared 3 bases from V and 6 bases from J, leaving 12 bases between. Germline assignment: CDR1 SQVTM and CDR2 ANQGSEA. There are 13 residues in the CDR3. The CDR3 nucleotides are TGCAGCGTTGAGTCAGGGGGGTTCAATGAGCAGTTCTTC. This translates into CSVESGGFNEQFF.

V gene TRBV28 combines with J gene TRBJ1-2; D is ambiguous. The V end lost 10 bases, the J end lost 4 bases, and 10 bases lay between the germline ends. The CDR3 is 11 residues long. The V gene's germline CDR1 is MDHEN and CDR2 SYDVKM. The CDR3 region has the DNA TGTGCCATACTAGGGATCTATGGCTACACCTTC. It is translated as CAILGIYGYTF.

The chain is built from TRBV29-1 and TRBJ1-2; the D is unclear. Trimming left V 7 bases short and J 4 bases short, with 7 bases between. CDR3 length: 10 amino acids. CDR1 and CDR2 (germline): SQVTM, ANQGSEA. CDR3 bases: TGCAGCGACAGTTTCTATGGCTACACCTTC. It encodes CSDSFYGYTF.

The V and J genes are TRBV19 and TRBJ1-6; D may be TRBD1 (6 bases). The CDR3 loop spans 14 amino acids. V was shortened by 5 bases and J by 11 bases, with 16 bases between the two germline ends. Per germline, CDR1 LNHDA and CDR2 SQIVND (reference sequence). Here the CDR3 reads CASSLRDTGTPLHF. CDR3 nucleotides: TGTGCCAGTAGTCTCCGGGACACGGGTACACCCCTCCACTTT.

A single count supports this clone. The chain links TRBV4-2 to TRBJ2-1; D is possibly TRBD1 (6 bases). The CDR3 totals 15 residues. Germline lookup yields CDR1 LGHNA and CDR2 YNFKEQ. The V end was cut by 6 bases, the J end by 9 bases, with 21 bases between. This chain's CDR3 is CASRSQGNIEGEQFF. As DNA, the CDR3 is TGTGCCAGCAGGAGCCAGGGGAACATTGAAGGTGAGCAGTTCTTC.

The rearrangement joins TRBV27 to TRBJ2-3; 7 positions match TRBD2. Germline CDR1 and CDR2: MNHEY and SMNVEV (reference sequence). The V and J ends lost 0 bases and 11 bases, in that order; junction bases with no gene match: 20. This CDR3 has 18 amino acids. CDR3 protein: CASSLSPGASGSLSRQYF. The CDR3 DNA reads TGTGCCAGCAGTTTATCCCCCGGGGCTAGCGGAAGTTTAAGTAGGCAGTATTTT.

This rearrangement joins TRBV2 to TRBJ1-2, with D hard to call. This CDR3 is 13 amino acids long. Trimming removed 3 bases from V and 4 bases from J, with 9 bases in between. The V gene's germline CDR1 is SNHLY and CDR2 FYNNEI. DNA for the CDR3: TGTGCCAGCAGTGACCGTGGAGGCTATGGCTACACCTTC. Translating gives CASSDRGGYGYTF. The full variable domain, rest sourced from reference TRBV2 and TRBJ1-2, is EPEVTQTPSHQVTQMGQEVILRCVPISNHLYFYWYRQILGQKVEFLVSFYNNEISEKSEIFDDQFSVERPDGSNFTLKIRSTKLEDSAMYFCASSDRGGYGYTFGSGTRLTVV.

The chain recombines TRBV18 with TRBJ2-7, with TRBD2 as a possible D gene (6 bases). V shed 4 bases and J shed 4 bases, with 17 bases lying between them. The CDR3 consists of 15 residues. Germline V gene data show CDR1 as KGHSH and CDR2 as LQKENI. The CDR3 here is CASSLDGRGRYEQYF. As DNA, the CDR3 is TGTGCCAGCTCACTTGACGGGAGAGGGCGATACGAGCAGTACTTC. The full variable domain, rest sourced from reference TRBV18 and TRBJ2-7, is NAGVMQNPRHLVRRRGQEARLRCSPMKGHSHVYWYRQLPEEGLKFMVYLQKENIIDESGMPKERFSAEFPKEGPSILRIQQVVRGDSAAYFCASSLDGRGRYEQYFGPGTRLTVT.

The chain links TRBV18 to TRBJ2-5, with 8 bases aligning to TRBD2. The junction had 13 bases not matched to a gene; V was cut back by 6 bases and J by 4 bases. The CDR3 extends over 16 amino acids. In germline, CDR1 is KGHSH, CDR2 LQKENI. The CDR3 spells CASSPLGAGAPETQYF. CDR3 sequence (DNA): TGTGCCAGCTCTCCTCTGGGAGCGGGGGCCCCAGAGACCCAGTACTTC.

The chain combines TRBV7-3 with TRBJ2-1; a possible D gene is TRBD2 (5 bases). CDR3 length: 16 amino acids. Germline-derived CDR1 and CDR2 are SGHTA and FQGTGA. V was shortened by 2 bases and J by 8 bases, with 19 bases between the two germline ends. CDR3 loop: CASSLSLASAIDEQFF. CDR3 nucleotides: TGTGCCAGCAGCTTATCGTTAGCGTCCGCTATCGATGAGCAGTTCTTC.

This clone was picked up one time. J is TRBJ1-4 and V is TRBV4-1; D not certain. The germline CDR1 and CDR2 sequences are MGHRA and YSYEKL. V was trimmed by 1 base and J by 6 bases, leaving 6 bases between them. The CDR3 has 13 amino acids. As DNA, the CDR3 is TGCGCCAGCAGCCAAGCTTTATATGAAAAACTGTTTTTT. Its protein product is CASSQALYEKLFF.